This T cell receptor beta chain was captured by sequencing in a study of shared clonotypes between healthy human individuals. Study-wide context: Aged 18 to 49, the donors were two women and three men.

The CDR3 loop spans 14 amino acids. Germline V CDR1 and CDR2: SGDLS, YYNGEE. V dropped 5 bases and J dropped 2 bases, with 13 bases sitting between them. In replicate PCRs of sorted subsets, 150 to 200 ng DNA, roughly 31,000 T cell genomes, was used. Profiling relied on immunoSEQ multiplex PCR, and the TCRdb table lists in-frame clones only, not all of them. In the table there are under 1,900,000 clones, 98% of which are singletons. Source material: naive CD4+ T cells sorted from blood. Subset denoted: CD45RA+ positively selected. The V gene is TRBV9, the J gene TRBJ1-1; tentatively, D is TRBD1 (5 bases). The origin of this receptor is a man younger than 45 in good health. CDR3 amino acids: CASRDIRSNTEAFF. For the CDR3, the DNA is TGTGCCAGCAGGGACATAAGGTCAAACACTGAAGCTTTCTTT.